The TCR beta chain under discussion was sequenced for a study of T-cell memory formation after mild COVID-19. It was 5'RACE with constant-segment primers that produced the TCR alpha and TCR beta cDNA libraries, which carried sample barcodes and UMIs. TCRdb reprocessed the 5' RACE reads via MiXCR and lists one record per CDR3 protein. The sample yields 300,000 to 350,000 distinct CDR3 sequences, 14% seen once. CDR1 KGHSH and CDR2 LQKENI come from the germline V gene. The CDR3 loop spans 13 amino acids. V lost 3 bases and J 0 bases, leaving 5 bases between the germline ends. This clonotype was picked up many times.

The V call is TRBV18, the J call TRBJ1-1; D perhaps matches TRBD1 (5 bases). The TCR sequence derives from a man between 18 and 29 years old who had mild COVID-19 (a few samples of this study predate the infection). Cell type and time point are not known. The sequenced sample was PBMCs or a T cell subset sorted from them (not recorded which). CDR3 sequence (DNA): TGTGCCAGCTCACCGACAGTGAACACTGAAGCTTTCTTT. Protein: CASSPTVNTEAFF.